A selection of T cell receptor beta chains follows, all from one sample in a study of blood T cell repertoires in COVID-19. Only in-frame clones appear in the TCRdb table, and some are missing; sequencing was by immunoSEQ multiplex PCR. Among over 90,000 clones listed, roughly nine tenths were seen once. The sequenced material came from peripheral blood. Receptors originate from a man over 45 in a cohort sampled during active COVID-19. Both conserved end residues are part of each CDR3. D genes are given only for firm matches. Clone sizes are given selectively: once, few, many, or a class where the clone is expanded.

CDR3,DNA,V,J,D,size
CASSLLGDYAYEQYF,TGTGCCAGCAGCTTGTTGGGGGACTATGCCTACGAGCAGTACTTC,TRBV5-5,TRBJ2-7,TRBD2,NA
CASSSRAGQGYEQYF,TGCGCCAGCAGCTCGAGGGCCGGACAGGGGTACGAGCAGTACTTC,TRBV5-1,TRBJ2-7,TRBD1,once
CSLAGNEQFF,TGCAGCCTAGCGGGCAATGAGCAGTTCTTC,TRBV20-1,TRBJ2-1,TRBD2,NA
CASSLRGEKLFF,TGTGCCAGCAGTTTAAGAGGAGAAAAACTGTTTTTT,TRBV28,TRBJ1-4,NA,NA
CASRGTTTDTQYF,TGTGCCAGCAGAGGGACTACCACAGATACGCAGTATTTT,TRBV2,TRBJ2-3,TRBD2,NA
CASSQTLTTESYGYTF,TGCGCCAGCAGTCAAACCCTCACGACAGAAAGCTATGGCTACACCTTC,TRBV23-1,TRBJ1-2,NA,NA
CASRLGALDGQPQHF,TGTGCCAGCAGGTTAGGGGCTTTGGATGGGCAGCCCCAGCATTTT,TRBV7-8,TRBJ1-5,NA,NA
CSASPSGVYEQYF,TGCAGTGCTAGTCCTAGTGGCGTCTACGAGCAGTACTTC,TRBV20-1,TRBJ2-7,NA,NA
CASSQERAGEQFF,TGTGCCAGCAGCCAAGAACGTGCAGGGGAGCAGTTCTTC,TRBV3-1/TRBV3-2,TRBJ2-1,NA,NA
CASEYSSTGEAFF,TGTGCCAGCGAGTATTCGAGTACAGGTGAAGCTTTCTTT,TRBV28,TRBJ1-1,NA,NA
CASSLRDRDYEQYF,TGTGCCAGCAGCCTCCGGGACAGAGACTACGAGCAGTACTTC,TRBV6-2/TRBV6-3,TRBJ2-7,TRBD1,NA
CAISESGQGVRNYGYTF,TGTGCCATCAGTGAGTCTGGGCAGGGGGTACGAAACTATGGCTACACCTTC,TRBV10-3,TRBJ1-2,TRBD1,NA
CSVSPTFEAFF,TGCAGCGTCTCTCCGACATTCGAAGCTTTCTTT,TRBV29-1,TRBJ1-1,NA,once
CASSGGGIPSYGYTF,TGTGCCAGCAGTGGGGGGGGGATACCCTCCTATGGCTACACCTTC,TRBV2,TRBJ1-2,NA,NA
CASSLVGDSNQPQHF,TGTGCCAGCAGCTTAGTGGGAGATAGCAATCAGCCCCAGCATTTT,TRBV7-8,TRBJ1-5,NA,NA
CSVVGEGTEAFF,TGCAGCGTTGTCGGGGAGGGCACTGAAGCTTTCTTT,TRBV29-1,TRBJ1-1,NA,NA
CASSLASRPNTGELFF,TGTGCCAGCAGCTTAGCTAGCCGCCCGAACACCGGGGAGCTGTTTTTT,TRBV7-6,TRBJ2-2,NA,NA
CASSLAGSGSPLHF,TGCGCCAGCAGCTTGGCTGGTTCAGGTTCACCCCTCCACTTT,TRBV5-1,TRBJ1-6,NA,few
CACSSAGGLTDTQYF,TGTGCCTGCTCCTCCGCGGGGGGACTCACAGATACGCAGTATTTT,TRBV9,TRBJ2-3,TRBD2,NA
CSASGVARDNEQFF,TGCAGTGCTAGTGGGGTAGCGAGGGACAATGAGCAGTTCTTC,TRBV20-1,TRBJ2-1,NA,NA
CASSYSRLYGYTF,TGTGCCAGCAGTTACTCGAGGCTTTATGGCTACACCTTC,TRBV6-2/TRBV6-3,TRBJ1-2,NA,NA
CASSQQSGDYGYTF,TGTGCCAGCTCACAACAATCAGGGGACTATGGCTACACCTTC,TRBV18,TRBJ1-2,NA,NA
CASSIGSSGGVQETQYF,TGTGCCAGTAGTATCGGGTCTAGCGGGGGAGTCCAAGAGACCCAGTACTTC,TRBV19,TRBJ2-5,TRBD2,NA
CASSAGRSTEAFF,TGTGCCAGCAGTGCGGGACGGAGCACTGAAGCTTTCTTT,TRBV6-2/TRBV6-3,TRBJ1-1,NA,NA
CASSVVDSYTGELFF,TGTGCCAGCAGCGTAGTCGACAGCTACACCGGGGAGCTGTTTTTT,TRBV9,TRBJ2-2,NA,NA
CASSRGTKAGSEQFF,TGTGCCAGCAGCCGCGGGACTAAAGCAGGTAGTGAGCAGTTCTTC,TRBV3-1/TRBV3-2,TRBJ2-1,TRBD2,NA
CASSSPGTSGYNEQFF,TGCGCCAGCAGCAGCCCCGGGACTAGCGGTTACAATGAGCAGTTCTTC,TRBV5-1,TRBJ2-1,TRBD2,NA
CASSALAGVDTQYF,TGTGCCAGTAGTGCACTAGCGGGGGTAGATACGCAGTATTTT,TRBV19,TRBJ2-3,TRBD2,NA
CASSLEGQYNEQFF,TGCGCCAGCAGCTTGGAGGGACAGTACAATGAGCAGTTCTTC,TRBV5-1,TRBJ2-1,TRBD1,NA
CASSYPGQAMGYNEQFF,TGTGCCAGCAGTTACCCCGGACAGGCCATGGGGTACAATGAGCAGTTCTTC,TRBV6-2/TRBV6-3,TRBJ2-1,TRBD1,NA
CASTLQGTVNSPLHF,TGTGCCAGTACCCTTCAGGGGACAGTTAATTCACCCCTCCACTTT,TRBV19,TRBJ1-6,TRBD1,NA
CASSQDRGTNTEAFF,TGTGCCAGCAGCCAAGATCGAGGCACGAACACTGAAGCTTTCTTT,TRBV4-2,TRBJ1-1,NA,NA
CASSQVQGTTSPLHF,TGCGCCAGCAGCCAAGTTCAGGGGACGACTTCACCCCTCCACTTT,TRBV4-3,TRBJ1-6,NA,few
CASSPSGTGISPLHF,TGTGCCAGCTCACCGTCGGGGACAGGGATCTCACCCCTCCACTTT,TRBV18,TRBJ1-6,TRBD1,NA